This entry lists 8 T cell receptor beta chains sequenced from one sample in a study of blood T cells in healthy people across ages. Then a second PCR, running roughly 7 to 11 cycles, was carried out with a sample-barcoded 5' primer and a J-beta primer mix. In TCRdb, the 5' RACE reads were re-called with MiXCR into one record per CDR3 protein. This table holds 1.4 million or so distinct CDR3 sequences, approximately 43% found once. The sequencing sample was made of blood. The receptor set was obtained from a woman aged 18-30 years in good health.

Ten or more counts support this clonotype. This chain uses TRBV12-3 or TRBV12-4 with TRBJ1-5, with D hard to call. V was trimmed by 2 bases and J by 2 bases, leaving 7 bases between them. The CDR3 loop spans 14 amino acids. The CDR3 protein is CASSLFWGNQPQHF. The CDR3 DNA reads as TGTGCCAGCAGTTTATTCTGGGGCAATCAGCCCCAGCATTTT.

This chain connects TRBV27 to TRBJ1-2, with 7 bases matching TRBD1. Germline CDR1 reads MNHEY; CDR2 reads SMNVEV (reference sequence). The junction had 4 bases not matched to a gene; V was cut back by 2 bases and J by 4 bases. This CDR3 is 14 amino acids long. The CDR3 is CASSLQGEGYGYTF. The CDR3, as DNA: TGTGCCAGCAGTTTACAGGGGGAGGGCTATGGCTACACCTTC.

There are a few counts of this clonotype. This chain joins TRBV4-1 and TRBJ2-2; D may be TRBD2 (5 bases). Between the trimmed V and J ends, which lost 4 bases and 7 bases, there was a span of 10 bases. The CDR3 loop spans 13 amino acids. The germline gives CDR1 MGHRA, CDR2 YSYEKL. This CDR3 is CASSRERLGELFF. The CDR3 nucleotides read TGCGCCAGCAGCCGGGAGAGGCTCGGGGAGCTGTTTTTT.

This chain links TRBV4-1 with TRBJ2-1, with TRBD2 identical over 12 bases. The V gene's germline CDR1 is MGHRA and CDR2 YSYEKL. The CDR3 is 19 amino acids. J gave up 4 bases and V 0 bases, and 10 bases lay outside the gene matches. The CDR3 DNA sequence: TGCGCCAGCAGCCAAGATCCCCCCGGACTAGCGGGAAATTACAATGAGCAGTTCTTC. This gives the protein CASSQDPPGLAGNYNEQFF.

The rearrangement uses TRBV29-1 and TRBJ2-5, with a weak D call TRBD1 (6 bases). The DNA end is more similar to TRBJ2-7, so the J call may be wrong. This CDR3 is 11 amino acids long. Germline assignment: CDR1 SQVTM and CDR2 ANQGSEA. The CDR3 DNA is TGCAGCGCGCAGGGGACCTACGAGCAGTACTTC. Protein product: CSAQGTYEQYF.

This clonotype has just a few counts. The V and J genes are TRBV29-1 and TRBJ2-1; 8 nucleotides line up with TRBD2. The germline CDR1 and CDR2 sequences are SQVTM and ANQGSEA. The junction had 13 bases not matched to a gene; V was cut back by 2 bases and J by 7 bases. CDR3 length equals 16 residues. DNA for the CDR3: TGCAGCGTTGAACTGGGAAGGAGCGGGAGAGAAAATGAGCAGTTCTTC. Translation gives CSVELGRSGRENEQFF.

This clonotype occurred a few times. J is TRBJ2-3 and V is TRBV6-2 or TRBV6-3; 11 nucleotides agree with TRBD1. The germline CDR1 and CDR2 sequences are MNHEY and SVGEGT. Trimming took 9 bases from V and 9 from J; bases not matched to a gene: 2. The CDR3 covers 11 residues. The CDR3 sequence: CASGTGGTQYF. The CDR3 nucleotides are TGTGCCAGTGGGACAGGGGGAACGCAGTATTTT.

J is TRBJ2-3 and V is TRBV13; TRBD2 aligns across 11 bases. V shed 5 bases and J 0 bases; nucleotides not matched to a gene: 7. Germline V CDR1 and CDR2: PRHDT, FYEKMQ (reference sequence). The CDR3 loop spans 17 amino acids. CDR3 nucleotide sequence: TGTGCCAGCAGCCCTAGACTAGCGGGGTCTAGCACAGATACGCAGTATTTT. It specifies CASSPRLAGSSTDTQYF.